This TCR delta chain was retrieved from a study of γδ T cells in repeated Plasmodium falciparum infection. This CDR3 region has 18 residues. Between the trimmed V and J ends, which lost 1 base and 0 bases, there was a span of 20 bases. In germline, CDR1 is GEAIGNYY, CDR2 EKD. Vgamma9/Vdelta2+ and Vdelta2-negative gammadelta T cells were flow-sorted from PBMC for bulk sequencing. This clone was detected many times. The protein TCRdb gives is from a much larger clone and does not agree with this DNA's translation at residue 12, likely a read error; the protein shown here comes from the DNA. Each sorted gammadelta sample had TRG and TRD chains sequenced. TCRdb re-called the multiplex PCR reads using CATT. The table records 55,000 to 70,000 delta-chain clones, over 1.5% of them present only once.

The sequencing sample was made of gamma-delta T cells from blood. This clonotype was obtained from a pool of human donors (malaria-infected and uninfected, not separated). This chain uses TRDV2 with TRDJ1, with TRDD3 as a possible D gene (5 bases). The CDR3 DNA is TGTGCCTGTGACACATCTACGACCTGGGCCCCGCACACCGATAAACTCATCTTT. Amino acid sequence: CACDTSTTWAPHTDKLIF.